This record looks at one T cell receptor (beta chain) sequence and its context. This entry belongs to a study of blood T cell repertoires in COVID-19. About the study: The United States, Italy and Spain supplied acute and convalescent COVID-19 samples.

Methods used by the authors: Estimated nucleated cell counts came from reference gene primer amplification. This table comes from immunoSEQ multiplex PCR, and its TCRdb copy is limited to in-frame clones, with some not included. The D gene and trimming were derived from the DNA, and the V and J assignments and clone size from that table. This table has 100,000 to 150,000 clones, about 70% appearing once. The CDR3 is 14 amino acids. V shed 1 base and J shed 2 bases, with 11 bases lying between them. CDR1 is GTSNPN and CDR2 is SVGIG in the germline V gene (reference sequence). Sequenced input: peripheral blood. The receptor comes from a man in his 60s with acute or convalescent COVID-19. The chain has TRBV30 and TRBJ1-1; D not certain. The chain's CDR3 is CAWSEWQENTEAFF. Written as DNA, the CDR3 is TGTGCCTGGAGTGAGTGGCAGGAAAACACTGAAGCTTTCTTT.